A single sample gave rise to the 31 T cell receptor beta chains below, sequenced in a study of blood T cell repertoires in COVID-19. TCRdb keeps only in-frame clones here, not all; method: immunoSEQ multiplex PCR. There are some 110,000 clones in the sample; 84% occur only once, and 3.9% lies in the top ten. The sequenced sample was PBMCs or T cells enriched from blood (not recorded which). These receptors all stem from a woman between 25 and 40 years old who had recovered from COVID-19.

V usage is TRBV18 and J usage is TRBJ2-1; tentatively, D is TRBD1 (6 bases). V dropped 4 bases and J dropped 7 bases, with 20 bases sitting between them. From germline, CDR1 is KGHSH and CDR2 LQKENI. The CDR3 covers 16 residues. CDR3 protein: CASSRKTGIPSNEQFF. CDR3 nucleotide sequence: TGTGCCAGCTCACGGAAAACAGGGATCCCAAGTAATGAGCAGTTCTTC. The full variable domain, its missing parts supplied by reference TRBV18 and TRBJ2-1, is NAGVMQNPRHLVRRRGQEARLRCSPMKGHSHVYWYRQLPEEGLKFMVYLQKENIIDESGMPKERFSAEFPKEGPSILRIQQVVRGDSAAYFCASSRKTGIPSNEQFFGPGTRLTVL.

V and J are TRBV7-6 and TRBJ2-7; possible D gene TRBD2, 5 bases. Trimming took 1 base from V and 7 from J, leaving 20 bases between them. Per germline, CDR1 SGHVS and CDR2 FNYEAQ. There are 16 residues in the CDR3. The CDR3 nucleotides are TGTGCCAGCAGCTTAGTCCCCCGACTAACCAATTGGGAGCAGTACTTC. This encodes CASSLVPRLTNWEQYF.

The chain recombines TRBV7-3 with TRBJ2-2; 7 positions agree with TRBD2. The germline V gene has CDR1 SGHTA and CDR2 FQGTGA. The CDR3 runs 16 residues. The ends lost 6 bases at V and 5 bases at J; junction bases unmatched: 12. DNA for the CDR3: TGTGCCAGCAGTCCCCCTAGCGGTTACATTACCGGGGAGCTGTTTTTT. Protein sequence: CASSPPSGYITGELFF. The full variable domain, its missing parts supplied by reference TRBV7-3 and TRBJ2-2, is GAGVSQTPSNKVTEKGKYVELRCDPISGHTALYWYRQSLGQGPEFLIYFQGTGAADDSGLPNDRFFAVRPEGSVSTLKIQRTERGDSAVYLCASSPPSGYITGELFFGEGSRLTVL.

The gene calls are TRBV4-2 and TRBJ2-5; 10 bases fit TRBD2. CDR1 LGHNA and CDR2 YNFKEQ come from the germline V gene. V dropped 0 bases and J dropped 4; count of bases not matched to a gene: 8. CDR3 length equals 17 residues. This CDR3 reads CASSQEESGRGGETQYF. CDR3 DNA: TGTGCCAGCAGCCAAGAAGAGAGCGGGAGGGGAGGAGAGACCCAGTACTTC.

This chain links TRBV24-1 with TRBJ2-5, with 8 bases lining up with TRBD1. The CDR3 consists of 15 residues. Germline V gives CDR1 KGHDR, CDR2 SFDVKD. V shed 4 bases, J shed 5 bases, and the junction held 8 bases outside the gene matches. The CDR3, as DNA: TGTGCCACCAGTGAAAGTCGACAGGGGTGGGAGACCCAGTACTTC. Translated, it gives CATSESRQGWETQYF.

The chain joins TRBV4-1 to TRBJ2-7; 8 bases are shared with TRBD2. This CDR3 has 16 amino acids. V lost 0 bases, J lost 3 bases, and 7 bases stayed unmatched. CDR1 is MGHRA, CDR2 YSYEKL, per germline. The CDR3 DNA sequence: TGCGCCAGCAGCCAAGAAGGCGGGAGGCCGTTCTACGAGCAGTACTTC. Its protein product is CASSQEGGRPFYEQYF.

This chain connects TRBV28 to TRBJ1-6, with TRBD1 identical over 11 bases. Germline assignment: CDR1 MDHEN and CDR2 SYDVKM. Losses at the gene ends were 3 bases for V and 3 bases for J; bases not matched to a gene: 1. The CDR3 contains 16 residues. This chain's CDR3 is CASSFGTGGYNSPLHF. The CDR3 coding sequence is TGTGCCAGCAGTTTCGGGACAGGGGGCTATAATTCACCCCTCCACTTT.

The genes are TRBV6-4 and TRBJ1-1, with TRBD1 matching over 8 bases. The length of the CDR3 is 14 residues. V lost 10 bases and J lost 4; bases outside the gene matches: 11. CDR1 and CDR2 (germline): MRHNA, SNTAGT. For the CDR3, the DNA is TGTGCCACCGCCCAACAGGGGGATAGCACTGAAGCTTTCTTT. This sequence encodes CATAQQGDSTEAFF.

This sequence joins TRBV19 and TRBJ2-5; 10 bases agree with TRBD2. There are 16 residues in the CDR3. V was clipped by 4 bases and J by 0 bases; unmatched bases: 5. Germline V CDR1 and CDR2: LNHDA, SQIVND (reference sequence). DNA of the CDR3: TGTGCCAGTAGTAAACAGACTAGCGGGTACCAAGAGACCCAGTACTTC. Translating gives CASSKQTSGYQETQYF.

The J gene is TRBJ1-6, the V gene TRBV7-6; D remains ambiguous. This CDR3 spans 16 amino acids. Germline V gene lookup returns CDR1 SGHVS and CDR2 FNYEAQ. Between the trimmed V and J ends, which lost 2 bases and 0 bases, there was a span of 8 bases. DNA for the CDR3: TGTGCCAGCAGCTTACGCGGGAGCTCCTATAATTCACCCCTCCACTTT. Its protein is CASSLRGSSYNSPLHF.

For this clone: At one end, the junction sequence differs from germline, possibly due to a read error. The CDR3 coding sequence is TGTGCCAGCAGTTACTCTAGGCAGGGGCCTGGGAACTTC. It is translated as CASSYSRQGPGNF. This chain connects TRBV6-6 to TRBJ1-2; tentatively, D is TRBD1 (6 bases). This CDR3 contains 13 residues. CDR1 is MNHNY and CDR2 is SVGAGI in the germline V gene (reference sequence).

The V gene is TRBV2, the J gene TRBJ2-4; tentatively, D is TRBD2 (6 bases). This CDR3 comprises 13 residues. Trimming took 6 bases from V and 7 from J, leaving 13 bases between them. Per germline, CDR1 SNHLY and CDR2 FYNNEI. CDR3 nucleotides: TGTGCCAGCAGGGTGGGACTCGTGAACATTCAGTACTTC. Protein sequence: CASRVGLVNIQYF.

As regards this clone: Different DNA sequences within this sample yield the same CDR3. V usage is TRBV28 and J usage is TRBJ2-7; TRBD1 aligns across 9 bases. Unmatched junction bases numbered 4, after V lost 2 bases and J lost 2 bases. The CDR3 is 15 residues long. The germline gives CDR1 MDHEN, CDR2 SYDVKM. CDR3 coding DNA: TGTGCCAGCAGTTTAGCGACAGGGGGGACCTACGAGCAGTACTTC. Translation: CASSLATGGTYEQYF.

The chain recombines TRBV30 with TRBJ1-6; TRBD1 agrees at 7 bases. This CDR3 region has 13 residues. In germline, CDR1 is GTSNPN, CDR2 SVGIG (reference sequence). With 5 bases clipped from V and 7 bases from J, the junction kept 5 bases outside the gene matches. The DNA of the CDR3 is TGTGCCTGGGCCGGGACAGCGAATTCACCCCTCCACTTT. The encoded protein is CAWAGTANSPLHF. The full variable domain, its missing parts supplied by reference TRBV30 and TRBJ1-6, is SQTIHQWPATLVQPVGSPLSLECTVEGTSNPNLYWYRQAAGRGLQLLFYSVGIGQISSEVPQNLSASRPQDRQFILSSKKLLLSDSGFYLCAWAGTANSPLHFGNGTRLTVT.

The J gene is TRBJ2-1, the V gene TRBV7-2, with TRBD1 matching 7 bases. Germline CDR1 SGHTA, CDR2 FQGNSA. V lost 7 bases, J lost 7 bases, and 7 bases stayed unmatched. The CDR3 extends over 13 amino acids. The CDR3 sequence: CASTLLQGNEQFF. The CDR3 region has the DNA TGTGCCAGCACCCTTCTACAGGGGAATGAGCAGTTCTTC.

The chain couples TRBV4-2 to TRBJ1-1; maybe TRBD1 (6 bases). This CDR3 is 15 amino acids long. V shed 0 bases and J shed 7 bases, with 15 bases lying between them. The germline gives CDR1 LGHNA, CDR2 YNFKEQ. The CDR3 coding sequence is TGTGCCAGCAGCCAAGAACGGGGGGCGGGCTTTGAAGCTTTCTTT. Translating gives CASSQERGAGFEAFF.

The J gene is TRBJ2-3, the V gene TRBV7-2; 9 bases are a match to TRBD1. V dropped 2 bases and J dropped 7; count of bases not matched to a gene: 4. This CDR3 spans 14 amino acids. Per germline, CDR1 SGHTA and CDR2 FQGNSA. The CDR3 DNA reads TGTGCCAGCAGCTTACGACAGGGGGGAAATACGCAGTATTTT. Residues: CASSLRQGGNTQYF. Supplemented by reference TRBV7-2 and TRBJ2-3, the full variable domain reads GAGVSQSPSNKVTEKGKDVELRCDPISGHTALYWYRQSLGQGLEFLIYFQGNSAPDKSGLPSDRFSAERTGGSVSTLTIQRTQQEDSAVYLCASSLRQGGNTQYFGPGTRLTVL.

The chain combines TRBV2 with TRBJ2-3, with 7 bases lining up with TRBD2. The trim removed 4 bases at V and 3 bases at J, leaving 7 bases unmatched. Germline V gene lookup returns CDR1 SNHLY and CDR2 FYNNEI. This CDR3 contains 15 residues. The CDR3 loop is CASSGLAASTDTQYF. DNA of the CDR3: TGTGCCAGCAGTGGGCTAGCGGCTAGTACAGATACGCAGTATTTT.

This chain links TRBV15 with TRBJ1-1; the D gene is possibly TRBD1 (5 bases). Germline-derived CDR1 and CDR2 are LNHNV and YYDKDF (reference sequence). V was shortened by 0 bases and J by 8 bases, with 13 bases between the two germline ends. The CDR3 is 14 amino acids. CDR3 region: CATSRERQGAEAFF. The CDR3 DNA is TGTGCCACCAGCAGAGAGAGGCAAGGGGCCGAAGCTTTCTTT.

V is TRBV27 and J is TRBJ1-5, with 7 bases identical to TRBD1. The V gene's germline CDR1 is MNHEY and CDR2 SMNVEV (reference sequence). Germline trimming cut 0 bases from V and 2 bases from J; bases unmatched to any gene: 7. This CDR3 comprises 17 residues. The chain's CDR3 is CASSLSVPGGGNQPQHF. DNA of the CDR3: TGTGCCAGCAGTTTATCGGTCCCAGGGGGTGGCAATCAGCCCCAGCATTTT.

The V gene is TRBV4-3, the J gene TRBJ1-5, with TRBD1 identical over 11 bases. The CDR3 length is 17 residues. The V and J ends lost 1 base and 1 base, in that order; junction bases with no gene match: 3. The germline V gene has CDR1 LGHNA and CDR2 YSLEER. CDR3 sequence reads: CASSQGTGGRSNQPQHF. CDR3 DNA sequence: TGCGCCAGCAGCCAAGGGACAGGGGGCAGGAGCAATCAGCCCCAGCATTTT.

The chain has TRBV28 and TRBJ1-5; D gene ambiguous. The CDR3 spans 13 residues. The germline gives CDR1 MDHEN, CDR2 SYDVKM. V was clipped by 8 bases and J by 2 bases, with 10 bases between them. The CDR3 DNA is TGTGCCAGCGAAGCGAGTGGCAATCAGCCCCAGCATTTT. Protein product: CASEASGNQPQHF. Full variable domain (outside the CDR3, taken from reference TRBV28 and TRBJ1-5): DVKVTQSSRYLVKRTGEKVFLECVQDMDHENMFWYRQDPGLGLRLIYFSYDVKMKEKGDIPEGYSVSREKKERFSLILESASTNQTSMYLCASEASGNQPQHFGDGTRLSIL.

This clone was recorded once. This chain links TRBV2 with TRBJ1-5, with D possibly matching TRBD1 (5 bases). The CDR3 spans 12 residues. The V end lost 7 bases, the J end lost 7 bases, and 11 bases lay between the germline ends. CDR1 SNHLY and CDR2 FYNNEI come from the germline V gene. In DNA, the CDR3 is TGTGCCAGCACTCAGGGCAGGCAGCCCCAGCATTTT. The encoded protein is CASTQGRQPQHF.

This clone was recorded only once. The V gene is TRBV7-9, the J gene TRBJ1-1; D not resolved. Germline CDR1 is SEHNR and CDR2 is FQNEAQ (reference sequence). V was clipped by 5 bases and J by 1 base, with 8 bases between them. This CDR3 is 13 amino acids long. CDR3 DNA sequence: TGTGCCAGCAGCCAAAGAGAGAACACTGAAGCTTTCTTT. It codes for CASSQRENTEAFF.

The chain is built from TRBV18 and TRBJ2-3; D may be TRBD1 (5 bases). V was trimmed by 1 base and J by 1 base, leaving 9 bases between them. The germline V gene has CDR1 KGHSH and CDR2 LQKENI. The CDR3 consists of 15 residues. CDR3 protein: CASSPRQQGTDTQYF. CDR3 nucleotide sequence: TGTGCCAGCTCACCACGGCAACAGGGCACAGATACGCAGTATTTT. The whole variable domain, remainder taken from reference TRBV18 and TRBJ2-3, is NAGVMQNPRHLVRRRGQEARLRCSPMKGHSHVYWYRQLPEEGLKFMVYLQKENIIDESGMPKERFSAEFPKEGPSILRIQQVVRGDSAAYFCASSPRQQGTDTQYFGPGTRLTVL.

V usage is TRBV28 and J usage is TRBJ1-1, with D unresolved. V was pared by 4 bases and J by 7 bases, with 19 bases between. The CDR3 runs to 15 residues. Germline loops: CDR1 MDHEN, CDR2 SYDVKM. CDR3 nucleotide sequence: TGTGCCAGCAGTTCTGCCGTGGCAGGCCCTTATGAAGCTTTCTTT. Residues: CASSSAVAGPYEAFF.

The chain joins TRBV6-2 or TRBV6-3 to TRBJ2-5, with 7 bases matching TRBD1. Looked up from germline, CDR1 is MNHEY and CDR2 is SVGEGT. The CDR3 loop spans 17 amino acids. Trimming at V came to 3 bases and at J to 5 bases, leaving 15 bases not matched to a gene. Written as DNA, the CDR3 is TGTGCCAGCAGTTATAGACACGGCGCCTCCAGGGGGGAGACCCAGTACTTC. It codes for CASSYRHGASRGETQYF.

CDR3 sequence (DNA): TGCGCCAGCAGCCCCGCAGGGGTAATTAATGAAAAACTGTTTTTT. It translates to CASSPAGVINEKLFF. The chain uses TRBV5-1 and TRBJ1-4; perhaps TRBD1 as D (6 bases). Trimming removed 4 bases at V and 4 bases at J, with 14 bases between. This CDR3 is built from 15 residues. The germline V gene has CDR1 SGHRS and CDR2 YFSETQ. The whole variable domain, filled in from reference TRBV5-1 and TRBJ1-4, reads KAGVTQTPRYLIKTRGQQVTLSCSPISGHRSVSWYQQTPGQGLQFLFEYFSETQRNKGNFPGRFSGRQFSNSRSEMNVSTLELGDSALYLCASSPAGVINEKLFFGSGTQLSVL.

The DNA of the CDR3 is TGTGCCAGCAGCTCCGCACGCCCGGGGGCCTACGAGCAGTACTTC. It encodes CASSSARPGAYEQYF. The chain couples TRBV7-6 to TRBJ2-7, with D possibly being TRBD2 (6 bases). Germline CDR1 reads SGHVS; CDR2 reads FNYEAQ. The CDR3 spans 15 residues. Deletions cut 4 bases from V and 2 bases from J, with 15 bases between.

The chain uses TRBV27 and TRBJ2-3; D call uncertain. V lost 2 bases and J 4 bases, leaving 10 bases between the germline ends. This CDR3 contains 14 residues. Germline assignment: CDR1 MNHEY and CDR2 SMNVEV (reference sequence). The DNA of the CDR3 is TGTGCCAGCAGTTTAGATACGCCGGCAGATACGCAGTATTTT. Encoded protein: CASSLDTPADTQYF.

This chain connects TRBV5-4 to TRBJ2-7; weak D call: TRBD2 (5 bases). Per germline, CDR1 SGHNT and CDR2 YYREEE (reference sequence). The V end lost 1 base, the J end lost 11 bases, and 22 bases lay between the germline ends. This CDR3 is 15 amino acids long. Here the CDR3 reads CASSLSGSGPLNEYF. In DNA, the CDR3 is TGTGCCAGCAGCTTGTCAGGCAGCGGTCCCCTGAATGAGTACTTC.